This TCR beta chain appears in the sequencing data of a study of T-cell memory formation after mild COVID-19 (dated by TCRdb to the early 2020s). With respect to the entire study: TCR sequence clusters from the two donors were found to be largely donor specific. T-cell clones expanding and contracting after mild COVID-19 in a couple of donors were tracked by longitudinal TCRalpha and TCRbeta repertoire sequencing. The cohort was made up of two young adult volunteers, one female and one male, who were previously healthy.

Findings and caveats that apply to the study as a whole: The study included only two mild cases, and larger cohorts that include severe cases with pre-infection samples were judged to be necessary. Contracting CD4+ clones were located mainly in the CM and EM memory subsets, whereas CD8+ clones were found to be enriched in EMRA. The second-wave clones that peaked on day 37 were not confirmed to be SARS-CoV-2 specific. Clones contracting from day 15 to 85 had balanced CD4/CD8 phenotypes, while a second wave expanding from day 15 to 37 was biased towards CD4+. Some responding clones were found in pre-infection memory, which suggests that pre-existing cross-reactive memory T cells took part in the SARS-CoV-2 response.

V is shortened by 5 bases, J by 1 base, and the region joining them spans 11 bases. From the cysteine up to the phenylalanine, the CDR3 has a length of 14 residues. The read is trimmed to its CDR3 DNA, 42 bases read in frame from base 1. The instrument was an Illumina NovaSeq 6000. Using 5'RACE with constant-segment primers, TCRalpha and TCRbeta cDNA libraries were constructed, with sample barcodes and unique molecular identifiers added in the process. Trizol reagent was used to extract RNA from every sample. The libraries were amplified in two PCR steps, and the second step added a second sample barcode and Illumina TruSeq adapters. The libraries were sequenced on an Illumina NovaSeq using 2 x 150 bp paired-end reads. Per the original workflow: Reads were demultiplexed and collapsed into UMI-guided consensus sequences with migec v1.2.7. With mixcr v2.1.11, UMI consensuses were aligned to TRA and TRB V and J templates and assembled into clonotypes. Clonotypes were classified as expanded or contracted when called significant by both edgeR and NoisET, with noise models trained on biological replicates. For edgeR calls, a false discovery rate-adjusted p below 0.01 and a log2 fold-change threshold of 1 were applied. As an exploratory analysis of dynamics, max-normalized trajectories of the 1000 most abundant clonotypes were examined with PCA combined with hierarchical clustering. Separately sequenced CD4+ and CD8+ repertoires were used to assign the CD4 or CD8 phenotype of responding clones. TCRdb reprocessed the public reads (quality trimming at Q25 with fastp, clone calling with MiXCR) and kept in-frame beta chains. Each CDR3 protein appears once, grouped with its most common genes and DNA. These V and J calls rely on TCRdb rather than the paper's analysis. The sample profile shows about 280,000 distinct CDR3 sequences; approximately 7.6% of them were found once. The top ten hold less than 25% of the sample.

This clonotype appeared many times. Its antigen is still unknown. Per-nucleotide qualities are absent, and no much larger clonotype sits a single base away. Ficoll-Paque density gradient centrifugation was the method used to isolate PBMCs. Recombination connected TRBV12-3 or TRBV12-4 to TRBJ1-1; TRBD1 is a weak D gene call, 5 bases matching. The specimen sequenced was PBMCs or a T cell subset sorted from them (not recorded which). The receptor comes from a man aged 18-30 years who had mild COVID-19 (a few samples of this study predate the infection). The sample titles of this study are shuffled in the database, so cell type and time point are left out; the donor was told from shared clones. The DNA sequence is TGTGCCAGCAGTGAGGGACGGTGGAACACTGAAGCTTTCTTT. Translated, this is CASSEGRWNTEAFF.